This TCR beta chain comes out of a study of PD-1 blockade in classical Hodgkin lymphoma. Study-wide results and caveats: Baseline TCR diversity was reportedly lower in newly diagnosed patients than healthy donors. The causes of the repertoire differences, possibly disease activity or prior therapy, remain undefined.

CDR1 and CDR2 (germline): MNHEY, SVGAGI. This CDR3 contains 15 residues. V gave up 6 bases and J gave up 6 bases; unmatched junction bases: 10. Documented time point: newly diagnosed, previously untreated cHL patient sample. Serving as comparison were PBMCs from newly diagnosed, untreated classical Hodgkin lymphoma, which were sequenced alongside the relapsed/refractory trial patients. Generated by immunoSEQ multiplex PCR, the TCRdb table keeps only in-frame clones and is missing some. The sample shows some 23,000 clones, roughly 94% of them seen only once. On this clone itself: Its antigen is not identified.

The specimen sequenced was peripheral blood mononuclear cells (PBMCs). This chain links TRBV6-5 with TRBJ1-1; 10 nucleotides align to TRBD1. This sequence originates from a human donor with classical Hodgkin lymphoma. The CDR3 spells CASSGKGQGRPEAFF. Here the CDR3 DNA reads TGTGCCAGCAGCGGTAAGGGACAGGGGCGACCTGAAGCTTTCTTT.